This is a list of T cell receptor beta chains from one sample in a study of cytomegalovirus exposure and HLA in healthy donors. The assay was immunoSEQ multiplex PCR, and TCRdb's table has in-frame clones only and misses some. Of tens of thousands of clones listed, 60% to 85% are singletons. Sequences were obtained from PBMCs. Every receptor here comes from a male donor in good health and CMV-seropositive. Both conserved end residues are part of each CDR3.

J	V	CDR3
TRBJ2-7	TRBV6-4	CALRAGFHEQYF
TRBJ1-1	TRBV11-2	CASSLRRGTSNTEAFF
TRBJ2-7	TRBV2	CASSEAAGDIYEQYF
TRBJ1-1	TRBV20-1	CSARLVTEAFF
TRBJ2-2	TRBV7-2	CASSFGIPGELFF
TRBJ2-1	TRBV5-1	CASSLSRDSSSYNEQFF
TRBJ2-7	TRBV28	CASSSTSLGFDEQYF
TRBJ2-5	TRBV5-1	CASSLLGGGLETQYF
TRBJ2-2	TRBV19	CASSIAGRSTGELFF
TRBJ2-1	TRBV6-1	CASSAYTSGGANEQFF
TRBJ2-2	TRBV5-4	CASSLALSTGELFF
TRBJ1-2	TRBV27	CASSLSPGQGPTNYGYTF
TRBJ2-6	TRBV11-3	CASSLDQGGAGANVLTF
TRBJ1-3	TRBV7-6	CASSLDAPRGGNTIYF
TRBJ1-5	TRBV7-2	CASSFAPLRQPQHF
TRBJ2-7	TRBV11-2	CASSYNVEAEQYF
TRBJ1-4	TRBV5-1	CASQGQGATNEKLFF
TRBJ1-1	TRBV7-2	CASSHHTTEAFF
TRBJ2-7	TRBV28	CASSWDSRMYF
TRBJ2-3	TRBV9	CASSVVPTGGPDTQYF
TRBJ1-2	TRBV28	CASSLSGQSYTF
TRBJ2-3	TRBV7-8	CASSLRTNTDTQYF
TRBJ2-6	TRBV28	CASSLVLAGGSSGANVLTF
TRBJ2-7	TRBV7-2	CASSLVTGGVYEQYF
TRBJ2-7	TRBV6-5	CASSYSRGREEQYF
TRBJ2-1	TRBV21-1	CASSKYPGASEGLPYNEQFF
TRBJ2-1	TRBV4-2	CASSQDETGEFF
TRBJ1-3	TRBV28	CASSLREGWYF
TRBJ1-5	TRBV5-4	CASSLDAQGPQHF
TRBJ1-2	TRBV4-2	CASSQDGQGYGYTF
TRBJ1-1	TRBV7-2	CASSWGQGARDTEAFF
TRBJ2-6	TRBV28	CASKGARDLTGANVLTF
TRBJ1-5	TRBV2	CASSEDRGYQPQHF
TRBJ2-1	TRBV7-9	CASSLRRDGAHEQFF
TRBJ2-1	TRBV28	CASSFDRDPFF
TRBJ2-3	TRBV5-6	CASSAKGLAGVGVTDTQYF
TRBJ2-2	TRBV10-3	CAIKLAGGGTGELFF
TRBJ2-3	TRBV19	CASSIAPSGGDTQYF
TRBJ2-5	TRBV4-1	CASSRVLGQRGQETQYF
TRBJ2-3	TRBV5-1	CASSPTTGARTDTQYF